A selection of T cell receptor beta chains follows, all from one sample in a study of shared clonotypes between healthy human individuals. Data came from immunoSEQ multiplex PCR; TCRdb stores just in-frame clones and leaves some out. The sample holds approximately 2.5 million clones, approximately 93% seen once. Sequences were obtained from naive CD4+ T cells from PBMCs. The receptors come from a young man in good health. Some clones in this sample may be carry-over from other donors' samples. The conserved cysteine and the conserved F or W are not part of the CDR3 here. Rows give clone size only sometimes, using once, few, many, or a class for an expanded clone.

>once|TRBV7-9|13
ASSLFGQGTDTQY
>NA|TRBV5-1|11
ASSPGTAETQY
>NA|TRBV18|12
ASSPIATADTQY
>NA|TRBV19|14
ASSIDSGGARTEAF
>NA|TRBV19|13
ASSIEGPPYQPQH
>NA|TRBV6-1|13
ASSEFRGAGNTIY
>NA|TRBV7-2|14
ASSLIQGEGRGELF
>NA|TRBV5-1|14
ASSAGQGGYTDIQY
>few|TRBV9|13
ASSVSGAWGTEAF
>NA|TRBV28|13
ASSPGTGSTDTQY
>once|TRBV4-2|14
ASSQGGAYRESEAF
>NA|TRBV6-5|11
ASRRDLNSPLH
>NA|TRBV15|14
ATRGSGTGDSTEAF
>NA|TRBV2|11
ASSDPPSNEQF
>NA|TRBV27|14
ASSFSTGGLGDTQY
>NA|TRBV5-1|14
ASSLGDRGRNSPLH
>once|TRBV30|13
AWSVLRGAVTEAF
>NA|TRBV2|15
ASSEALLLSTSYGYT
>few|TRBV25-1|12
ARLLRADTGEAF
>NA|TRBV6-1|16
ASSEGAGLAGARNIQY
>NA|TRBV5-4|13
ASSSGTSGSNEQF
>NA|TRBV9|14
ASTPGRGSGANVLT
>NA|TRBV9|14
ASSLLRDTNFHEQF
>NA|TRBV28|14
ASSLLETSGYNEQF
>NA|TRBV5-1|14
ASRLAGGAPSYEQY
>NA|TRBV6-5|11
ASGLAGTYEQY
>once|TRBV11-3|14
ASSLEAGLAGGEQY
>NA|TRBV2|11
ASRMTSTDTQY
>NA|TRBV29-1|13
SVISPGGFYNEQF
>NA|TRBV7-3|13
ASSPDLDGYNEQF
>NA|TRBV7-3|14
ASSFGGGGNTDTQY